This T cell receptor (beta chain) was recovered during a study of PD-L1 blockade in urothelial cancer. Across the whole study: About nine tenths of the roughly 30 patients were men with bladder-origin urothelial cancer. After treatment start, blood was analyzed at 3 weeks (second dose) and at 6 weeks.

Clones were sequenced by immunoSEQ multiplex PCR, and TCRdb holds only the in-frame ones, with some missing. The data show tens of thousands of clones, about 90% seen once. This clone occurred a few times. Antigen: not known. Study results and caveats: Greater 3-week expansion of tumor-associated blood clones was recorded for durable-benefit patients.

Time point defined: peripheral blood 6 weeks after treatment start. Sequenced here: PBMCs, sampled around atezolizumab (anti-PD-L1) treatment. This TCR was recovered from a man aged 60-69 years with urothelial cancer.

The CDR3 coding sequence is TGTGCCAGCAGCCCCCGGGAGCTGTCTGAGCAGTTCTTC. Translation: CASSPRELSEQFF. The rearrangement links TRBV11-2 to TRBJ2-1; D might be TRBD2 (6 bases). CDR1 SGHAT and CDR2 FQNNGV come from the germline V gene. The CDR3 sequence is 13 residues long. Trimming cost V 5 bases and J 9 bases, with 14 bases left between them.